This T cell receptor (beta chain) derives from a study of CD8 T cells in ankylosing spondylitis. Study-wide points: Ankylosing spondylitis blood appeared to be characterized by a TCR beta motif of 8 or 9 highly homologous variants. In ankylosing spondylitis patients, matched synovial fluid reportedly showed significant enrichment of disease-linked clones.

By quantitative 5'-RACE with molecular barcodes, the TCR beta libraries were made. MiXCR was run by TCRdb on the 5' RACE reads, yielding one entry per CDR3 protein. The sample consists of approximately 540,000 distinct CDR3 sequences, roughly 12% of them appearing once. The germline V gene has CDR1 SGDLS and CDR2 YYNGEE. V was shortened by 3 bases and J by 7 bases, with 17 bases between the two germline ends. CDR3 length equals 16 residues. In its sample, this clonotype was seen a few times. Antigen specificity is unknown. This chain uses TRBV9 with TRBJ1-6, with D tentatively TRBD1 (5 bases). The sample taken for sequencing was blood, either unsorted or a sorted T cell fraction (not recorded which). The receptor was isolated from a male donor with ankylosing spondylitis. CDR3 residues: CASSDPQGFNNSPLHF. CDR3 nucleotide sequence: TGTGCCAGCAGCGACCCCCAGGGTTTCAACAATTCACCCCTCCACTTT.